These 10 T cell receptor beta chains share one sample of origin, sequenced in a study of T-cell reconstitution after alpha-beta-depleted transplantation in children. Molecular barcoding with unique molecular identifiers was used for the TCRbeta library. TCRdb re-called the PCR reads through MiXCR, storing one row per CDR3 protein. The sample yields a few hundred thousand distinct CDR3 sequences, 6.5% to 9% seen once. Study results and limitations: T-cell counts and diversity at one year following transplant were attributed mainly to newly produced T cells.

Antigens of these TCRs are unknown. The sample here was peripheral blood, taken 360 days after TCRalphabeta/CD19-depleted stem cell transplant. Receptors originate from a female patient aged 2-10 years who had a stem cell transplant for Fanconi anemia, so the T cells may come from the graft donor.

This clonotype was observed many times. The DNA of the CDR3 is TGTGCCATCAGTGGGAAACAGGGGGCCCCTTCTGAAGCTTTCTTT. The encoded protein is CAISGKQGAPSEAFF. V gene TRBV10-3 combines with J gene TRBJ1-1; 9 nucleotides match TRBD1. J was trimmed by 6 bases and V by 4 bases; bases with no gene match: 9. Germline CDR1 and CDR2: ENHRY and SYGVKD. The CDR3 sequence is 15 residues long.

This clonotype was seen more than once but under ten times. The J gene is TRBJ2-2, the V gene TRBV5-4, with D maybe TRBD1 (6 bases). There are 16 residues in the CDR3. Germline CDR1 SGHNT, CDR2 YYREEE (reference sequence). Between the trimmed V and J ends, which lost 2 bases and 2 bases, there was a span of 13 bases. The CDR3 nucleotides are TGTGCCAGCAGCTTCGTGGGGGCAGCAAACACCGGGGAGCTGTTTTTT. Protein sequence: CASSFVGAANTGELFF.

This clonotype was detected many times. The J gene is TRBJ1-2, the V gene TRBV29-1; 10 bases align to TRBD1. This CDR3 region has 14 residues. V was clipped by 6 bases and J by 4 bases; unmatched bases: 8. Germline V gives CDR1 SQVTM, CDR2 ANQGSEA. CDR3 loop: CSVVRQGATYGYTF. As DNA, the CDR3 is TGCAGCGTCGTTCGACAGGGGGCGACCTATGGCTACACCTTC.

The V gene is TRBV14, the J gene TRBJ2-3; no definite D call. CDR1 is SGHDN and CDR2 is FVKESK in the germline V gene. The CDR3 runs 14 residues. Trimming took off 0 bases at V and 14 bases at J, with 18 bases between the two ends. Here the CDR3 reads CASSQELARDKVYF. For the CDR3, the DNA is TGTGCCAGCAGCCAAGAACTGGCCCGAGATAAGGTGTATTTT.

The table lists this clonotype with many counts. CDR3 nucleotides: TGCGCCAGCACAGTACAGGGAGCCCCGAACACCGGGGAGCTGTTTTTT. It is translated as CASTVQGAPNTGELFF. This sequence joins TRBV4-3 and TRBJ2-2, with D perhaps TRBD1 (6 bases). This CDR3 has 16 residues. V lost 7 bases, J lost 0 bases, and 15 bases lay in between. Germline loops: CDR1 LGHNA, CDR2 YSLEER.

At least ten counts were recorded for this clonotype. This rearrangement joins TRBV29-1 to TRBJ1-2; TRBD1 matches 9 bases. The CDR3 loop spans 12 amino acids. Germline V gene sequence: CDR1 SQVTM, CDR2 ANQGSEA. V shed 4 bases, J shed 8 bases, and the junction held 5 bases outside the gene matches. The CDR3 spells CSVANRGRGYTF. CDR3 DNA sequence: TGCAGCGTTGCAAACAGGGGGCGCGGCTACACCTTC.

This clonotype was seen at least ten times. The chain is built from TRBV30 and TRBJ2-3; perhaps TRBD2 as D (5 bases). This CDR3 region has 14 residues. V lost 4 bases and J lost 1, with 12 bases in between. Per the germline V gene, CDR1 is GTSNPN and CDR2 is SVGIG (reference sequence). The CDR3, as DNA: TGTGCCTGGACAACCTGGGGAGGCACAGATACGCAGTATTTT. This codes for CAWTTWGGTDTQYF.

The chain couples TRBV6-1 to TRBJ2-4, with D uncertain. V was trimmed by 4 bases and J by 16 bases, leaving 17 bases between them. This CDR3 contains 12 residues. Per germline, CDR1 MNHNS and CDR2 SASEGT. CDR3 sequence: CASSAVRKPGYF. As DNA, the CDR3 is TGTGCCAGCAGTGCCGTGAGAAAGCCCGGTTACTTC.

This clonotype occurred many times. The chain employs TRBV7-2 and TRBJ2-7, with a weak D call TRBD1 (5 bases). Germline V lookup: CDR1 SGHTA, CDR2 FQGNSA. The CDR3 is 15 amino acids. Trimming shortened V by 3 bases and J by 0 bases, and 12 bases separated the two germline ends. The CDR3 reads CASSFRQGSSYEQYF. The CDR3 DNA follows: TGTGCCAGCAGCTTCCGGCAGGGTAGCTCCTACGAGCAGTACTTC.

In regard to this clonotype: This may stem from a read error, because a much larger clone lies one nucleotide away. CDR3 protein: CASSAPSGRGNEQFF. Here the CDR3 DNA reads TGTGCCAGCAGTGCCCCCAGCGGGAGGGGCAATGAGCAGTTCTTC. The rearrangement links TRBV2 to TRBJ2-1; 10 nucleotides align to TRBD2. The germline gives CDR1 SNHLY, CDR2 FYNNEI. The CDR3 length is 15 residues. V shed 4 bases, J shed 6 bases, and the junction held 6 bases outside the gene matches.